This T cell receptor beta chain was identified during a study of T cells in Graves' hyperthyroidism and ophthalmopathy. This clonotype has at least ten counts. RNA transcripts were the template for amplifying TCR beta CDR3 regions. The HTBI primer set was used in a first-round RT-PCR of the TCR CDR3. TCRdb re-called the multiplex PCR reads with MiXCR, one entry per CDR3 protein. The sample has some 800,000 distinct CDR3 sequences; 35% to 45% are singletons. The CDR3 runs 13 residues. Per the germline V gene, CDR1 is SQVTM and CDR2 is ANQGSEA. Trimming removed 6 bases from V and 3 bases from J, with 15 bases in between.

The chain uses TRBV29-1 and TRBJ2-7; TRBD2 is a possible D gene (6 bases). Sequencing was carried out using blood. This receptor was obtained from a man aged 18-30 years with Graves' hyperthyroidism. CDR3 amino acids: CSVLSGERYEQYF. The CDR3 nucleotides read TGCAGCGTCCTATCGGGAGAACGCTACGAGCAGTACTTC.